This T cell receptor beta chain comes out of a study of shared clonotypes between healthy human individuals. Study conclusions and caveats: Clonotypes shared by all four donors outscored non-shared clonotypes in generation probability.

All donors qualified as healthy HIV-negative adults and had experienced no recent acute infections or vaccinations. V lost 1 base and J 1 base, leaving 8 bases between the germline ends. The germline CDR1 and CDR2 sequences are SNHLY and FYNNEI. The CDR3 runs to 14 residues. Note on this clone: Its specificity is unknown. Other nucleotide sequences from this sample produce the same CDR3.

In the original processing: ImmunoSEQ sequences covered only the junction and lacked quality scores; filtering therefore differed. Profiling relied on immunoSEQ multiplex PCR, and the TCRdb table lists in-frame clones only, not all of them. V, J and clone size are taken as reported in that table, and D and trimming were inferred from the DNA itself. The sample holds approximately 2.5 million clones; approximately 92% are singletons and the top ten take over 0.12%. Sequences were obtained from naive CD4+ T cells sorted from blood. The subset was: CD45RA+ positively selected. V and J are TRBV2 and TRBJ2-7; D perhaps matches TRBD2 (5 bases). The sequence was collected from a man younger than 30 in good health. In DNA form, the CDR3 reads TGTGCCAGCAGTGAAGGACGGGGATCCTACGAGCAGTACTTC. Its protein product is CASSEGRGSYEQYF.